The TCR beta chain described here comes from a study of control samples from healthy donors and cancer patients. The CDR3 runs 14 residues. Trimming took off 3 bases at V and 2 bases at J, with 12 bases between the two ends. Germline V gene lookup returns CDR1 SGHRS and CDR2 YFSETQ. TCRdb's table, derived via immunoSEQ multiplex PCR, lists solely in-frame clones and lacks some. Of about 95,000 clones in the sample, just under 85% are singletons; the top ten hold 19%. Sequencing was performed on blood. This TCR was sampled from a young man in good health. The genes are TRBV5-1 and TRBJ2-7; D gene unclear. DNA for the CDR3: TGCGCCAGCAGCTATGACGGCTTTACCTACGAGCAGTACTTC. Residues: CASSYDGFTYEQYF.